This T cell receptor beta chain was recorded in a study of T-cell memory formation after mild COVID-19. Germline trimming cut 2 bases from V and 3 bases from J; bases unmatched to any gene: 3. Germline CDR1 reads SGHTA; CDR2 reads FQGTGA. The CDR3 is made up of 14 amino acids. TCRdb re-derived calls from the 5' RACE reads in MiXCR, one entry per CDR3 protein. This table has some 86,000 distinct CDR3 sequences, about 23% appearing once. The source material was PBMCs or a T cell subset sorted from them (not recorded which). The source of this sequence is a man aged 18 to 29 who had mild COVID-19 (a few samples of this study predate the infection). Cell type and time point are not known. V and J are TRBV7-3 and TRBJ2-5; 7 nucleotides agree with TRBD2. CDR3 coding DNA: TGTGCCAGCAGCTTATTAGGGACTAAAGAGACCCAGTACTTC. Its translation is CASSLLGTKETQYF.